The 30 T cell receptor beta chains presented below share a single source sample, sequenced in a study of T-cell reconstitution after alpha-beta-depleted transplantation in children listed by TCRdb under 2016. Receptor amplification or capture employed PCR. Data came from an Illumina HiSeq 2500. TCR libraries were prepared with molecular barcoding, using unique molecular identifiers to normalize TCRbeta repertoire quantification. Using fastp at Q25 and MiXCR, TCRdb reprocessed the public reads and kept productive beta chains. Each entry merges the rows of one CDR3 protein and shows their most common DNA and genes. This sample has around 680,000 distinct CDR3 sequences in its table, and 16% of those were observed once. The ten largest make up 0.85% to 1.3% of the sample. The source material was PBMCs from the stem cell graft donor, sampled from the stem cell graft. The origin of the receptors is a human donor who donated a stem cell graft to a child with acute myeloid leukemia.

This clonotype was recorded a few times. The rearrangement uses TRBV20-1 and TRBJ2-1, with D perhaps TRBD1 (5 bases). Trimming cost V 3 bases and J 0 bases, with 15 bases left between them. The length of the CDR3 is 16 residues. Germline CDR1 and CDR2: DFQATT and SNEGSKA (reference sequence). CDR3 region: CSASSGRVGSYNEQFF. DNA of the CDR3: TGCAGTGCTAGTTCGGGCAGGGTAGGCTCCTACAATGAGCAGTTCTTC.

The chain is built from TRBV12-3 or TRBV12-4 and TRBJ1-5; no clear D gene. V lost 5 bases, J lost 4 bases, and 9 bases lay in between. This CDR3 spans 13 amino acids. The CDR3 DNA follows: TGTGCCAGCAGTATAAACACTAATCAGCCCCAGCATTTT. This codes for CASSINTNQPQHF.

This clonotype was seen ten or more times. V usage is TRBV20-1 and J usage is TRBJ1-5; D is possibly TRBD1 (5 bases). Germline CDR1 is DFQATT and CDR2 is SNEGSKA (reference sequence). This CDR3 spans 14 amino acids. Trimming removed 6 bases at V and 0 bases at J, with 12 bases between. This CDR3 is CSARQSYSNQPQHF. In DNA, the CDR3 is TGCAGTGCGCGACAGTCTTATAGCAATCAGCCCCAGCATTTT.

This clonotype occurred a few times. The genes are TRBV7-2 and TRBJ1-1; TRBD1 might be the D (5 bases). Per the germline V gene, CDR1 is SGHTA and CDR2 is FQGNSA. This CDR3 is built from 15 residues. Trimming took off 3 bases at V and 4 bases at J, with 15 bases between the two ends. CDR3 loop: CASSLGGVGTTEAFF. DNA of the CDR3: TGTGCCAGCAGCTTGGGGGGAGTGGGTACCACTGAAGCTTTCTTT.

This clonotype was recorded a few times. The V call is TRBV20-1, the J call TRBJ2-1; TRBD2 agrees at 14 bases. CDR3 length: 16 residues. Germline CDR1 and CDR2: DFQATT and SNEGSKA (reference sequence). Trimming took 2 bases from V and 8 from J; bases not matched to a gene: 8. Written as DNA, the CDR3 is TGCAGTGCTAGATCCACCGGGACTAGCGGGGGCGATGAGCAGTTCTTC. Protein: CSARSTGTSGGDEQFF.

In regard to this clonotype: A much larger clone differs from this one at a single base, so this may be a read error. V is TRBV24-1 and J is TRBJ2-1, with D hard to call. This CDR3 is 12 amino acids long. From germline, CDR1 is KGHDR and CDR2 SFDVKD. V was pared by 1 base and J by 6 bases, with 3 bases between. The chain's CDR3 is CATSDLSNEQFF. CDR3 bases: TGTGCCACCAGTGATTTAAGCAATGAGCAGTTCTTC.

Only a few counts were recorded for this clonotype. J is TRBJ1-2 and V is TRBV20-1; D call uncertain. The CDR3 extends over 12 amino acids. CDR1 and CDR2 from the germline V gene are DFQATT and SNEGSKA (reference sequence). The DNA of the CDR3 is TGCAGATCGAGTCTCCGGCCCAATGGCTACACCTTC. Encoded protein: CRSSLRPNGYTF.

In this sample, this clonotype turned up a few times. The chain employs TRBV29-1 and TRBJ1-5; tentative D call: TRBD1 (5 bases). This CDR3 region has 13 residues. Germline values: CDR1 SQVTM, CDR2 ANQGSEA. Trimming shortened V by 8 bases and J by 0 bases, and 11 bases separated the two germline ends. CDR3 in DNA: TGCAGCCGGGCGACAGTTAGCAATCAGCCCCAGCATTTT. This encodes CSRATVSNQPQHF.

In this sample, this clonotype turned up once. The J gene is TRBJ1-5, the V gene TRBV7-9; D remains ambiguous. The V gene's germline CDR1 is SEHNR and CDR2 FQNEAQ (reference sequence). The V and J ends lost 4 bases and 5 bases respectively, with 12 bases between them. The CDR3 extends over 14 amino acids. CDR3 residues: CASSSISGDQPQHF. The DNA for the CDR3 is TGTGCCAGCAGCTCGATATCTGGGGATCAGCCCCAGCATTTT.

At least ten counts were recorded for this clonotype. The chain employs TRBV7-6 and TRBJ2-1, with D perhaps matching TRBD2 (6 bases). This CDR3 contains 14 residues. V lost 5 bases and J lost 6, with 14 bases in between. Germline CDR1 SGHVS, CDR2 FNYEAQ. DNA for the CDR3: TGTGCCAGCAGCCCCCTAGGAGGGCTCAATGAGCAGTTCTTC. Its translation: CASSPLGGLNEQFF.

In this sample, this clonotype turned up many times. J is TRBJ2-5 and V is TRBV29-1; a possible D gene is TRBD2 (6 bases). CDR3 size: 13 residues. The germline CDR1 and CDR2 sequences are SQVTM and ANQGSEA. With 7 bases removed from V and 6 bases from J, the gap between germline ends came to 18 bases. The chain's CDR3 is CSALGGAPQTQYF. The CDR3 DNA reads TGCAGCGCCCTGGGGGGAGCTCCGCAGACCCAGTACTTC.

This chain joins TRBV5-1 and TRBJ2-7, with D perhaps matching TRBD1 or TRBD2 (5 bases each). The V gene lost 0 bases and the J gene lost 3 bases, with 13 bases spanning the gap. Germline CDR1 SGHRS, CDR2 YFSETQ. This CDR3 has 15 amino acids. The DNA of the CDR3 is TGCGCCAGCAGCTTGGTAGGGACGGAGAACTACGAGCAGTACTTC. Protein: CASSLVGTENYEQYF.

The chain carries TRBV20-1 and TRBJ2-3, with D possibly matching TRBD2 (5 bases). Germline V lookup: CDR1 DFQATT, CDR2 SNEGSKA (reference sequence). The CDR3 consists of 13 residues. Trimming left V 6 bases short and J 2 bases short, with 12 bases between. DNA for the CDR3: TGCAGTGCGACGAGGGATCACACAGATACGCAGTATTTT. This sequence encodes CSATRDHTDTQYF.

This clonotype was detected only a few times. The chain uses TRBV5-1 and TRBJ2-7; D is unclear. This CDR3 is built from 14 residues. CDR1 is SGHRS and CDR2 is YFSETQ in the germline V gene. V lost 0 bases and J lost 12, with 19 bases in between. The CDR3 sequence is CASSLDPNGRTWYV. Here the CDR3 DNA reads TGCGCCAGCAGCTTGGATCCTAACGGGCGGACCTGGTACGTC.

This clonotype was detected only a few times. CDR3 nucleotides: TGCAGCGTTGAGGCGGTGACCACCGGGGAGCTGTTTTTT. Its protein is CSVEAVTTGELFF. The gene calls are TRBV29-1 and TRBJ2-2; D not certain. The length of the CDR3 is 13 residues. From germline, CDR1 is SQVTM and CDR2 ANQGSEA. V was trimmed by 3 bases and J by 4 bases, leaving 9 bases between them.

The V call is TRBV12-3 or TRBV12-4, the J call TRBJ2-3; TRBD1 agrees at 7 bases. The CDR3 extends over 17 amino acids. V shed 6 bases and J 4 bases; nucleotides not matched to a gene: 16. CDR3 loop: CASSRTGQTVSPDTQYF. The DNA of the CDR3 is TGTGCCAGCAGCCGAACGGGACAGACGGTCTCCCCAGATACGCAGTATTTT.

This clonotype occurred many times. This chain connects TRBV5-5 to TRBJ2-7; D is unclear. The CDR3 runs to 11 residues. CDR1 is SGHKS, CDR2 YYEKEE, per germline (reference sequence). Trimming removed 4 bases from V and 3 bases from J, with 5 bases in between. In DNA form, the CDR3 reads TGTGCCAGCAGCAGAGACTACGAGCAGTACTTC. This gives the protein CASSRDYEQYF. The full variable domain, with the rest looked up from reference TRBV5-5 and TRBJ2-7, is DAGVTQSPTHLIKTRGQQVTLRCSPISGHKSVSWYQQVLGQGPQFIFQYYEKEERGRGNFPDRFSARQFPNYSSELNVNALLLGDSALYLCASSRDYEQYFGPGTRLTVT.

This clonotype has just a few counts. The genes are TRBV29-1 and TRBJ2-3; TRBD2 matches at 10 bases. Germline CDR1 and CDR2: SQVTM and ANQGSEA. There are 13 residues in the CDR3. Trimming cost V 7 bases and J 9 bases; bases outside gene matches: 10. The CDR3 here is CSGKAGGLGTQYF. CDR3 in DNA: TGCAGCGGGAAAGCGGGGGGGCTAGGAACGCAGTATTTT.

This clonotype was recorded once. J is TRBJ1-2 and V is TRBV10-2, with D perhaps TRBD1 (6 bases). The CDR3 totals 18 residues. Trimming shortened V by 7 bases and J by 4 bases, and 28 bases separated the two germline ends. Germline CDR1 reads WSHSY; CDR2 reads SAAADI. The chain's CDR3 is CASKEGGIMGGDFYGYTF. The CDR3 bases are TGCGCCAGCAAAGAGGGGGGGATCATGGGAGGGGACTTCTATGGCTACACCTTC.

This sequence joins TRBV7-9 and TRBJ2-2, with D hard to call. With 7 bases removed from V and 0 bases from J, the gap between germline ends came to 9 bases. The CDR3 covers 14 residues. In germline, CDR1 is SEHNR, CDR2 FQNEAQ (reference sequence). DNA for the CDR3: TGTGCCAGCATGGGAAAGCCGAACACCGGGGAGCTGTTTTTT. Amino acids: CASMGKPNTGELFF.

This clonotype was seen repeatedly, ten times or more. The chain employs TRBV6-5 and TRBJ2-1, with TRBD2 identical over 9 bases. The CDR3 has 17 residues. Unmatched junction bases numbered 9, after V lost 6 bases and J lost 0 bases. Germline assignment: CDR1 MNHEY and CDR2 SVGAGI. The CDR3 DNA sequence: TGTGCCAGCAGGAGTCTAGCGGGAACTCCCTCCTACAATGAGCAGTTCTTC. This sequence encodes CASRSLAGTPSYNEQFF.

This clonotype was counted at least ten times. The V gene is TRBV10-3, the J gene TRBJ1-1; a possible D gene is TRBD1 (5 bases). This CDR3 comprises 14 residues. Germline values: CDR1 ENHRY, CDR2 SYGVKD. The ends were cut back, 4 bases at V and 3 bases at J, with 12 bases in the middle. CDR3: CAISGLQGDTEAFF. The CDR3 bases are TGTGCCATCAGTGGCCTCCAGGGCGACACTGAAGCTTTCTTT.

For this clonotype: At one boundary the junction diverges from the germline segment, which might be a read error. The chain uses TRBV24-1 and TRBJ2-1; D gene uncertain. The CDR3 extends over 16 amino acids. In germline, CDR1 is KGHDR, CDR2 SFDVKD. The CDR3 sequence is CATSDITENSYNELFF. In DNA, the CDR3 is TGTGCCACCAGTGATATCACAGAGAACTCCTACAATGAGCTGTTCTTC.

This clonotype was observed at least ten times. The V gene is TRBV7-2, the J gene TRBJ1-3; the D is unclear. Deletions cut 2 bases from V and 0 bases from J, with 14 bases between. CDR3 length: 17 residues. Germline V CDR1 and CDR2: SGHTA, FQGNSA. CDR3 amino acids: CASSLPQDGSSGNTIYF. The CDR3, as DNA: TGTGCCAGCAGCTTACCCCAGGACGGCAGCTCTGGAAACACCATATATTTT.

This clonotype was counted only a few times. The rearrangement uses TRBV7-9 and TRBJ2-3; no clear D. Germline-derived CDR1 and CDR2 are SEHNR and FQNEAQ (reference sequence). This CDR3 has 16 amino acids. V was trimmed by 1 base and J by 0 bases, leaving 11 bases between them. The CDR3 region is CASSLDRRSSTDTQYF. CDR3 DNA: TGTGCCAGCAGCTTAGATCGCAGATCAAGCACAGATACGCAGTATTTT.

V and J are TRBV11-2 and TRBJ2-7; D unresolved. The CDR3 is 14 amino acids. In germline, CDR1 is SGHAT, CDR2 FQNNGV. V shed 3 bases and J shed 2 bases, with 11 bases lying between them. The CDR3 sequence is CASSLTRNPYEQYF. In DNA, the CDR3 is TGTGCCAGCAGCTTGACCAGGAACCCCTACGAGCAGTACTTC.

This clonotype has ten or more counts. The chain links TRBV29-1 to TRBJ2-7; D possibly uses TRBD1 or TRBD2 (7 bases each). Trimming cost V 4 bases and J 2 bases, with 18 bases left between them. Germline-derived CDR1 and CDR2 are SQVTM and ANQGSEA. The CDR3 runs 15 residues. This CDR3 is CSVAPGGTATYEQYV. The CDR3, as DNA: TGCAGCGTTGCACCCGGGGGGACAGCAACCTACGAGCAGTACGTC.

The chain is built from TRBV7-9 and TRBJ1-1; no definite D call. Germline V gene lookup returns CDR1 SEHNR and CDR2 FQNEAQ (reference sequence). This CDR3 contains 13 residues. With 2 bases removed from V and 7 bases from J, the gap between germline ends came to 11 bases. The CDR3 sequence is CASSLRLQYEAFF. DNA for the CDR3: TGTGCCAGCAGCTTAAGGTTACAGTATGAAGCTTTCTTT.

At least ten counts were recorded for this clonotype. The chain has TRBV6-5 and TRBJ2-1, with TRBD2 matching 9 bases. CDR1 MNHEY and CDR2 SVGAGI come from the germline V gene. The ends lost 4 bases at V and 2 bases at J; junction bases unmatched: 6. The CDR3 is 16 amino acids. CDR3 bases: TGTGCCAGCAGTTTCCGACTAGCGGCCCCCTACAATGAGCAGTTCTTC. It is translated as CASSFRLAAPYNEQFF.

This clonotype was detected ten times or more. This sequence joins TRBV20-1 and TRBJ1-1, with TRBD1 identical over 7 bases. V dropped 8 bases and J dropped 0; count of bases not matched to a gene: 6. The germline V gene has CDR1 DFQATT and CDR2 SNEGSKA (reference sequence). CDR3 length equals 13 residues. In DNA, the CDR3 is TGCAGTTCCTACACAGGGGTGAACACTGAAGCTTTCTTT. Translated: CSSYTGVNTEAFF.